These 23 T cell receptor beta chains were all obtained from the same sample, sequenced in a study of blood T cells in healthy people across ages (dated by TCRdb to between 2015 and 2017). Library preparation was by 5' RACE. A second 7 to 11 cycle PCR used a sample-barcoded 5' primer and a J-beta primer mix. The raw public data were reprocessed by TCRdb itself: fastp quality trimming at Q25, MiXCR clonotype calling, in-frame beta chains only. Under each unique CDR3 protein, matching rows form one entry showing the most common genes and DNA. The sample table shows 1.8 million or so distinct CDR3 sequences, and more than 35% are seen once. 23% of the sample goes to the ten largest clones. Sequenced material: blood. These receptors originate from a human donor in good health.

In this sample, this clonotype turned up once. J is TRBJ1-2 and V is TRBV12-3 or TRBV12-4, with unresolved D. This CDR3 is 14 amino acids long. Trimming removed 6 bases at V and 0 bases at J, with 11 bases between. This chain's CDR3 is CASRPFLANYGYTF. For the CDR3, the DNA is TGTGCCAGCAGGCCCTTCTTAGCTAACTATGGCTACACCTTC.

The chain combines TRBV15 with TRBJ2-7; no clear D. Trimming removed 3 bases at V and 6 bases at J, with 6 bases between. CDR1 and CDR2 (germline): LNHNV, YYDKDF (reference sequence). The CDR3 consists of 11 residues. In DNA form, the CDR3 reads TGTGCCACCAGCAGCGGCTTCGAGCAGTACTTC. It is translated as CATSSGFEQYF. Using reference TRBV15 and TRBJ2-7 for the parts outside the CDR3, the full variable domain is DAMVIQNPRYQVTQFGKPVTLSCSQTLNHNVMYWYQQKSSQAPKLLFHYYDKDFNNEADTPDNFQSRRPNTSFCFLDIRSPGLGDTAMYLCATSSGFEQYFGPGTRLTVT.

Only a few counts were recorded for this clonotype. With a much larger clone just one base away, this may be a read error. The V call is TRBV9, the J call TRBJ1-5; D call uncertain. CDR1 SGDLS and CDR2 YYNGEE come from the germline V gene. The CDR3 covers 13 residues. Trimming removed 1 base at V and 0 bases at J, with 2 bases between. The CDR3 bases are TGTGCCAGCAGCGTAAGTAGCAATCAGCCCCAGCATTTT. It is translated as CASSVSSNQPQHF. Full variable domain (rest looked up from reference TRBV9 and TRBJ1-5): DSGVTQTPKHLITATGQRVTLRCSPRSGDLSVYWYQQSLDQGLQFLIQYYNGEERAKGNILERFSAQQFPDLHSELNLSSLELGDSALYFCASSVSSNQPQHFGDGTRLSIL.

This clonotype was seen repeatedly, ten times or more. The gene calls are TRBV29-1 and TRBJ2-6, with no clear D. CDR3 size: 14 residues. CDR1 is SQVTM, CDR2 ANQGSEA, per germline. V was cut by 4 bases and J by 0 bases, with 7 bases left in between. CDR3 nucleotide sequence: TGCAGCGTTGCTAGTGACTCTGGGGCCAACGTCCTGACTTTC. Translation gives CSVASDSGANVLTF.

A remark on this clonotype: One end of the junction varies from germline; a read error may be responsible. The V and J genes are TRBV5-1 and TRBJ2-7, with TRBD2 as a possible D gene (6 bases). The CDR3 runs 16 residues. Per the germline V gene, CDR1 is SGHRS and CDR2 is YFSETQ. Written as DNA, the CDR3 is TGCGCCGGCAGCTTGCCTGGTCCGGGACTGAACTACGAGCAGTACTTC. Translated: CAGSLPGPGLNYEQYF. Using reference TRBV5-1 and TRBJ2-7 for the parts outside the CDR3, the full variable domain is KAGVTQTPRYLIKTRGQQVTLSCSPISGHRSVSWYQQTPGQGLQFLFEYFSETQRNKGNFPGRFSGRQFSNSRSEMNVSTLELGDSALYLCAGSLPGPGLNYEQYFGPGTRLTVT.

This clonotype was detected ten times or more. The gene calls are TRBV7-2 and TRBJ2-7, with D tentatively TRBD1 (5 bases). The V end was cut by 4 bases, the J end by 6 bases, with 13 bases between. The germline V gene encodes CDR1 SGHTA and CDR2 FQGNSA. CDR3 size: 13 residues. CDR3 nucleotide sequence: TGTGCCAGCAGCTCAGGTCGTAGGGGCGAGCAGTACTTC. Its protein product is CASSSGRRGEQYF.

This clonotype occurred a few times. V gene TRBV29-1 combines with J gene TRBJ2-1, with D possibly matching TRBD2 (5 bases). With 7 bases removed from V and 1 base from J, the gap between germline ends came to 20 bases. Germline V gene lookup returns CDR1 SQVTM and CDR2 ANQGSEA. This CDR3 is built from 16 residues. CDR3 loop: CSGNSVGYFSYNEQFF. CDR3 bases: TGCAGCGGAAATAGCGTAGGCTACTTTTCCTACAATGAGCAGTTCTTC.

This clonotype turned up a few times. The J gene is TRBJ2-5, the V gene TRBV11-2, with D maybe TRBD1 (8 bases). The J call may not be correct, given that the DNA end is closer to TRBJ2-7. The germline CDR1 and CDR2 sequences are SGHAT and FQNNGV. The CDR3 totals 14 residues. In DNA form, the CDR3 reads TGTGCCAGCAGCTTAAGCCACAGGGGGGGCGAGCAGTACTTC. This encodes CASSLSHRGGEQYF.

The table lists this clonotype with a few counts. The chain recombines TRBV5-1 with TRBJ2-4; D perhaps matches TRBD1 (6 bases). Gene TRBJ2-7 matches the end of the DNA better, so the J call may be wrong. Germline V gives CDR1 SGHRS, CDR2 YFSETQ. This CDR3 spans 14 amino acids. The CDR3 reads CASRPDRPPYEQYF. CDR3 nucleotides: TGCGCCAGCAGACCGGACAGACCTCCCTACGAGCAGTACTTC.

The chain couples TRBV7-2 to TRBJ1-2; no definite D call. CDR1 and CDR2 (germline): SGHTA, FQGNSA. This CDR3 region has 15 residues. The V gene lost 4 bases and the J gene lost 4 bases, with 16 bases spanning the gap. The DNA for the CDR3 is TGTGCCAGCAGCTCCCAATCCCCCGGGGTCTATGGCTACACCTTC. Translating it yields CASSSQSPGVYGYTF.

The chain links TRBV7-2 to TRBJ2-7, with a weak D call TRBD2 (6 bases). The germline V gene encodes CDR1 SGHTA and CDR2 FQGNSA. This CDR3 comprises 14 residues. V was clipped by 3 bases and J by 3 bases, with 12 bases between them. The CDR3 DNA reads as TGTGCCAGCAGCTTTCACCGGGGGTACTACGAGCAGTACTTC. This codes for CASSFHRGYYEQYF.

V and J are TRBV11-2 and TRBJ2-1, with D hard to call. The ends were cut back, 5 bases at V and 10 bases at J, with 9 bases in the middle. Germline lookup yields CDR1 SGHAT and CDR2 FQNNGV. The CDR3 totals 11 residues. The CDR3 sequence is CASSPHEEQFF. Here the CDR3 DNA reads TGTGCCAGCAGCCCTCACGAAGAGCAGTTCTTC.

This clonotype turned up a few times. The CDR3 DNA sequence: TGTGCCAGCAGCTTTGGGACAGGGGGCCCCTACAATGAGCAGTTCTTC. It translates to CASSFGTGGPYNEQFF. V is TRBV5-6 and J is TRBJ2-1, with 12 bases that match TRBD1. V shed 2 bases, J shed 2 bases, and the junction held 2 bases outside the gene matches. CDR1 SGHDT and CDR2 YYEEEE come from the germline V gene. The CDR3 has 16 residues.

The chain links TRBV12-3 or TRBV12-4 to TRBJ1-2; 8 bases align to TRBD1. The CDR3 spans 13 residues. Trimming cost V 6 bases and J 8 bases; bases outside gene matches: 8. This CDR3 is CASSPGGTGGYTF. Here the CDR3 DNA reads TGTGCCAGCAGCCCAGGGGGCACGGGAGGCTACACCTTC.

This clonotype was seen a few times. CDR3 sequence: CASSLGWGRQFF. CDR3 coding DNA: TGCGCCAGCAGCCTGGGATGGGGGAGACAGTTCTTC. V usage is TRBV4-1 and J usage is TRBJ2-1; the D call may be TRBD1 or TRBD2 (5 bases each). V shed 4 bases and J shed 13 bases, with 14 bases lying between them. Germline V gene lookup returns CDR1 MGHRA and CDR2 YSYEKL. The CDR3 is 12 amino acids.

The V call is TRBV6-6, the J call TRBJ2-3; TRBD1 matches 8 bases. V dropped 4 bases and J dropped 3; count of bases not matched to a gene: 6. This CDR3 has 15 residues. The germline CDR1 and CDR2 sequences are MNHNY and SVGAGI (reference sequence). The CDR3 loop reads CASSSVGQGTDTQYF. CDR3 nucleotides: TGTGCCAGCAGTTCCGTCGGACAGGGAACAGATACGCAGTATTTT.

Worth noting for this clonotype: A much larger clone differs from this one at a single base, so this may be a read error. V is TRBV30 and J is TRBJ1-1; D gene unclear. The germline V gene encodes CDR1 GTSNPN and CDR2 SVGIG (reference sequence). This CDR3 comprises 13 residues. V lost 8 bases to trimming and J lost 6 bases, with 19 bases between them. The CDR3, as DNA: TGTGCCGCTCGGATGAGATTGGACGCTGAAGCTTTCTTT. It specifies CAARMRLDAEAFF.

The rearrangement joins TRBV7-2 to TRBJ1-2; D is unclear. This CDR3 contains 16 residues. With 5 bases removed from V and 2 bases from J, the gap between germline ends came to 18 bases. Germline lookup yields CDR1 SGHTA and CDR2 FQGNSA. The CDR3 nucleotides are TGTGCCAGCAGCCCGGTGGGTGGAGTTCAAAACTATGGCTACACCTTC. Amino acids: CASSPVGGVQNYGYTF.

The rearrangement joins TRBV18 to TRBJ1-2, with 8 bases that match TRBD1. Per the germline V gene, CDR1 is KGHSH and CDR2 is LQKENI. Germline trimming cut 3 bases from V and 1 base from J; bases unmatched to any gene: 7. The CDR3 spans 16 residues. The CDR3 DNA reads TGTGCCAGCTCACCTCAGGGGGCTTCTGGTAACTATGGCTACACCTTC. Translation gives CASSPQGASGNYGYTF.

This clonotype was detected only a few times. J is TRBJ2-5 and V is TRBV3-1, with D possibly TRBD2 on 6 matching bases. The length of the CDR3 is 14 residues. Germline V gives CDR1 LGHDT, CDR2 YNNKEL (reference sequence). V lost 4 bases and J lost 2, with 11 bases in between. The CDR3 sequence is CASSPWGDQETQYF. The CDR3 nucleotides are TGTGCCAGCAGCCCATGGGGGGATCAAGAGACCCAGTACTTC.

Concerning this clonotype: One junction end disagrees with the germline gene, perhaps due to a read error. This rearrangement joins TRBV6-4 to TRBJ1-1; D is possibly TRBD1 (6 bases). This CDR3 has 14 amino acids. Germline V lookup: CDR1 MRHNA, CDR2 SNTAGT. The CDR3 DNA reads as TGTGCCAACAGTGAGACAGGTACGAACACTGAAGCTTTCTTT. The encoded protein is CANSETGTNTEAFF.

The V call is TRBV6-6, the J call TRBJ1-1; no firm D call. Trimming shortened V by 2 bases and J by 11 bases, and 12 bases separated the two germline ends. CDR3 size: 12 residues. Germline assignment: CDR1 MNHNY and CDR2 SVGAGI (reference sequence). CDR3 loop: CASSYGGMWAFF. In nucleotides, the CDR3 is TGTGCCAGCAGTTACGGCGGAATGTGGGCTTTCTTT.

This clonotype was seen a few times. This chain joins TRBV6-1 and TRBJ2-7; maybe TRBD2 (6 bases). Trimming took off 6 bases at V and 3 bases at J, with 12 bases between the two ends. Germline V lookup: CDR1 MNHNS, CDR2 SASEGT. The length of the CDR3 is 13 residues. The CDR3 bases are TGTGCCAGCAGAATGGTGGGGGGCTACGAGCAGTACTTC. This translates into CASRMVGGYEQYF.